This T cell receptor beta chain was sequenced for a study of CD8+ T cells in alopecia areata. Ten or more counts support this clone. This CDR3 is built from 16 residues. Trimming cost V 5 bases and J 6 bases, with 19 bases left between them. Germline CDR1 SGHTA, CDR2 FQGNSA. Treatment described: oral pan-JAK inhibitor, 5-10 mg twice daily. It was from PBMCs that CD4+ and CD8+ T cells were sorted. RNA extraction and reverse transcription yielded cDNA as sequencing template. Measured with immunoSEQ multiplex PCR; TCRdb has only the in-frame clones, and not every one. The sample includes some 170,000 clones, roughly 50% seen only once; the top ten take approximately 10%.

Specimen: CD8+ T cells sorted from blood, collected at week 24, from a patient treated with tofacitinib. V usage is TRBV7-2 and J usage is TRBJ2-2; D perhaps matches TRBD1 (6 bases). This sequence was found in a human donor with alopecia areata. The CDR3 DNA reads TGTGCCAGCAGCCTTCCAATATGGGGGCGCGCCGGGGAGCTGTTTTTT. Protein product: CASSLPIWGRAGELFF.